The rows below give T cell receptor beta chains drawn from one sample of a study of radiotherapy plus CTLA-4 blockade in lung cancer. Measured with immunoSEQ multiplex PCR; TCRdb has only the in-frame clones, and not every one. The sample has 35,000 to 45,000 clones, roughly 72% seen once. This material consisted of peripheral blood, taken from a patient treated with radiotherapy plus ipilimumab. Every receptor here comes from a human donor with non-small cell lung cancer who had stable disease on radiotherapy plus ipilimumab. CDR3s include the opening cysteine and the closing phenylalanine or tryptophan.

CDR3: CASSLASSGGAVDTQYF; V: TRBV5-1; J: TRBJ2-3
CDR3: CASSPTAGAAYEQYF; V: TRBV5-4; J: TRBJ2-7
CDR3: CASSPIFPRDTQYF; V: TRBV5-6; J: TRBJ2-3
CDR3: CASSQGQSSYNSPLHF; V: TRBV7-6; J: TRBJ1-6
CDR3: CASGTGLDTQYF; V: TRBV5-1; J: TRBJ2-3
CDR3: CASSSRGSNEQFF; V: TRBV7-2; J: TRBJ2-1
CDR3: CASSPTLAGDLLYEQYF; V: TRBV2; J: TRBJ2-7
CDR3: CASSTGTGGSGQPQHF; V: TRBV9; J: TRBJ1-5
CDR3: CASSRARGQPMNTEAFF; V: TRBV2; J: TRBJ1-1
CDR3: CATSRDLRPMRTDTQYF; V: TRBV15; J: TRBJ2-3
CDR3: CASSAGARSETQYF; V: TRBV14; J: TRBJ2-5
CDR3: CASSPRDSKAYEQYF; V: TRBV11-3; J: TRBJ2-7
CDR3: CASSLAGGSFTEAFF; V: TRBV5-1; J: TRBJ1-1
CDR3: CASSLGGTGSHEQYF; V: TRBV7-6; J: TRBJ2-7
CDR3: CASSLTAEQFF; V: TRBV11-3; J: TRBJ2-1
CDR3: CASSLQTTNEKLFF; V: TRBV5-6; J: TRBJ1-4
CDR3: CASSYSWIGQTDTQYF; V: TRBV6-6; J: TRBJ2-3
CDR3: CASSYEGQPLDTQYF; V: TRBV6-5; J: TRBJ2-3
CDR3: CASSYGTSETQYF; V: TRBV6-5; J: TRBJ2-5
CDR3: CASNRGGVGTQYF; V: TRBV27; J: TRBJ2-3
CDR3: CASSPRRERGNYGYTF; V: TRBV27; J: TRBJ1-2
CDR3: CASSYSGTGNGYTF; V: TRBV6-6; J: TRBJ1-2
CDR3: CASKGQGNTGELFF; V: TRBV19; J: TRBJ2-2
CDR3: CASSLAAGEYNEQFF; V: TRBV5-1; J: TRBJ2-1